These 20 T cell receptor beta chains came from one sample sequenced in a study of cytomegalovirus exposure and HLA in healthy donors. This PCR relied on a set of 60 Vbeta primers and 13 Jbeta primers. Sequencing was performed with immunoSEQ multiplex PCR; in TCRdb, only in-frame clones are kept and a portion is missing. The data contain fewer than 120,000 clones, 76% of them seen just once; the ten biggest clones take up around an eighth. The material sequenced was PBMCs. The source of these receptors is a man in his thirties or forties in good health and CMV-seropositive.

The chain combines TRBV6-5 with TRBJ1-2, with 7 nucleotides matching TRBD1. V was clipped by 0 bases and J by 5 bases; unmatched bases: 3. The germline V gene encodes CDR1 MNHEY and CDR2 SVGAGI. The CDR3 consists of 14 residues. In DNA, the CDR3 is TGTGCCAGCAGTTACTCGACAGGGAAGTATGGCTACACCTTC. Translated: CASSYSTGKYGYTF.

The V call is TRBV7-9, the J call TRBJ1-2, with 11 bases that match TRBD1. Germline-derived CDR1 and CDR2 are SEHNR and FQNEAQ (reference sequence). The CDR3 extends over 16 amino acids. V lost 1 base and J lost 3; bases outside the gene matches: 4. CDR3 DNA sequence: TGTGCCAGCAGCTTAGAACCGGGACAGGGGGACTATGGCTACACCTTC. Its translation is CASSLEPGQGDYGYTF.

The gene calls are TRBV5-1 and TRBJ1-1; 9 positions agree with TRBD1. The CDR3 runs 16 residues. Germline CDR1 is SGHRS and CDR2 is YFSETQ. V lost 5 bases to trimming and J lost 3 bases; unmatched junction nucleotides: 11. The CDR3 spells CASRLQGAELDTEAFF. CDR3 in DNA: TGCGCCAGCAGGTTACAGGGGGCGGAATTAGACACTGAAGCTTTCTTT.

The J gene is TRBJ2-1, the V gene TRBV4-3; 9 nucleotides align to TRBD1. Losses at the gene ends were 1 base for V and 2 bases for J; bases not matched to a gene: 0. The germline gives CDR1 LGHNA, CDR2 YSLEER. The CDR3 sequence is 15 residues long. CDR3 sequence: CASSQGQGAYNEQFF. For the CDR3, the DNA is TGCGCCAGCAGCCAAGGACAGGGGGCCTACAATGAGCAGTTCTTC.

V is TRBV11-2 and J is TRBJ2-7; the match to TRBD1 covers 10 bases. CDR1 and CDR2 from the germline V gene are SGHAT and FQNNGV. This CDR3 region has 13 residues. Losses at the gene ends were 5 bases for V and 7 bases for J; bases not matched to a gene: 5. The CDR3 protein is CASSPGQGSEQYF. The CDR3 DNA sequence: TGTGCCAGCAGCCCGGGACAGGGGAGTGAGCAGTACTTC.

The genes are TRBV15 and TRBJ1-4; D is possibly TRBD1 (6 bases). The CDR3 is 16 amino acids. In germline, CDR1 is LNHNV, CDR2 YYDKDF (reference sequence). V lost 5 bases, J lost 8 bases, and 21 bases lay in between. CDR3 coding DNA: TGTGCCACCAGCGGCGGATACAGGGCCCGGCGGGAAAAACTGTTTTTT. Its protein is CATSGGYRARREKLFF.

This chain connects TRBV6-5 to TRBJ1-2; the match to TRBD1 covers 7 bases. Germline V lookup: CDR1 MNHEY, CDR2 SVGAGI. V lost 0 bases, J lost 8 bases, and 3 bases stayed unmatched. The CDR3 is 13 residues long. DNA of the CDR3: TGTGCCAGCAGTTACTCGACAGGGCAAGGCTACACCTTC. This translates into CASSYSTGQGYTF.

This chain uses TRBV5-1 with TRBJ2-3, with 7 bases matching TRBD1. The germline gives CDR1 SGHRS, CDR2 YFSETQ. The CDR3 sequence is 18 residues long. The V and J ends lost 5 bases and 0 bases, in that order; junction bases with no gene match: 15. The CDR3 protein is CASSLTEGTAPSTDTQYF. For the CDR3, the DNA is TGCGCCAGCAGTCTGACCGAAGGGACAGCTCCTAGCACAGATACGCAGTATTTT.

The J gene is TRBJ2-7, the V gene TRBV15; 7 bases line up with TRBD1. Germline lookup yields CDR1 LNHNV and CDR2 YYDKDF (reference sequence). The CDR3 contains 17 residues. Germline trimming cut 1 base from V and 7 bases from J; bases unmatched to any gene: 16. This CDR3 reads CATSRGPRDSPNVEQYF. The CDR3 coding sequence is TGTGCCACCAGCAGAGGACCACGGGACAGCCCTAATGTGGAGCAGTACTTC.

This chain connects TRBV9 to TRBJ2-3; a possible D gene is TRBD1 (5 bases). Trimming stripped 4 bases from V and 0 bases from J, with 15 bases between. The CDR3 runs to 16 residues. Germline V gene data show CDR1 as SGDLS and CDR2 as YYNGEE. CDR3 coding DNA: TGTGCCAGCAGCCCCTCAGGGATCAGGAGCACAGATACGCAGTATTTT. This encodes CASSPSGIRSTDTQYF.

The DNA for the CDR3 is TGTGCCAGCAGTTACTCGGGGAGCGGGGGGGCCGCTGAGCAGTTCTTC. This codes for CASSYSGSGGAAEQFF. V gene TRBV6-6 combines with J gene TRBJ2-1; 10 bases are a match to TRBD2. V was clipped by 0 bases and J by 9 bases; unmatched bases: 8. The V gene's germline CDR1 is MNHNY and CDR2 SVGAGI (reference sequence). The CDR3 is 16 amino acids.

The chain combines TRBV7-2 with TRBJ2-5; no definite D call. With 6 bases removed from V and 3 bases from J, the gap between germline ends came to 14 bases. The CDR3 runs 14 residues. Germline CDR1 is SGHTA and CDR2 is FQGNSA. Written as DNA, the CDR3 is TGTGCCAGCAGAGAGCTAGGCGGAGAAGAGACCCAGTACTTC. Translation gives CASRELGGEETQYF.

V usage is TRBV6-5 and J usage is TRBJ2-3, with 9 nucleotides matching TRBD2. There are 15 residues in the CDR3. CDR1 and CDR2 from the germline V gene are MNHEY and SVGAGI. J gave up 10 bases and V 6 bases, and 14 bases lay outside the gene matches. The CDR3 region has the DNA TGTGCCAGCAGACTACCGGGGGGCGGGGGGGATGCGCAGTATTTT. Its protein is CASRLPGGGGDAQYF.

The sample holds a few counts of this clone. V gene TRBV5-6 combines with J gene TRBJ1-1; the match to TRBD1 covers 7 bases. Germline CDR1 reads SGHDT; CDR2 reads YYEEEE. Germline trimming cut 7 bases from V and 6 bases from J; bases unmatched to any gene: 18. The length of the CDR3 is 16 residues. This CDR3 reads CASGTMEGAEAAEAFF. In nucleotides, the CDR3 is TGTGCCAGCGGGACAATGGAGGGGGCCGAGGCCGCTGAAGCTTTCTTT. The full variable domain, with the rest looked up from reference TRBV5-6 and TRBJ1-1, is DAGVTQSPTHLIKTRGQQVTLRCSPKSGHDTVSWYQQALGQGPQFIFQYYEEEERQRGNFPDRFSGHQFPNYSSELNVNALLLGDSALYLCASGTMEGAEAAEAFFGQGTRLTVV.

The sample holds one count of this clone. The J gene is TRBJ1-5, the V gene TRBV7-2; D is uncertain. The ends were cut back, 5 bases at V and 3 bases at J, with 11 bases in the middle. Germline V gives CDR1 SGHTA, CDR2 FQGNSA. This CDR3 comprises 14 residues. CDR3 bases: TGTGCCAGCAGCCCGCAGGAAACCAATCAGCCCCAGCATTTT. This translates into CASSPQETNQPQHF.

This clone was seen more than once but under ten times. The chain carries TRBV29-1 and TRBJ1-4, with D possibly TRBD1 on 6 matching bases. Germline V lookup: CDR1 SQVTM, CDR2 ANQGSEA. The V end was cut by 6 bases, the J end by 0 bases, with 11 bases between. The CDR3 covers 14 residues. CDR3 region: CSVGAGATNEKLFF. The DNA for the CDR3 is TGCAGCGTGGGGGCAGGGGCAACTAATGAAAAACTGTTTTTT.

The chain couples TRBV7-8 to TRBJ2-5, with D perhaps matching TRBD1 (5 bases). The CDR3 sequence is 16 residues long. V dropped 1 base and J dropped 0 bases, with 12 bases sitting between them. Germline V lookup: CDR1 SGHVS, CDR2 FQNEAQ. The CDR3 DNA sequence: TGTGCCAGCAGCTTAGGGGGCTGGCAGGACCAAGAGACCCAGTACTTC. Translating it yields CASSLGGWQDQETQYF.

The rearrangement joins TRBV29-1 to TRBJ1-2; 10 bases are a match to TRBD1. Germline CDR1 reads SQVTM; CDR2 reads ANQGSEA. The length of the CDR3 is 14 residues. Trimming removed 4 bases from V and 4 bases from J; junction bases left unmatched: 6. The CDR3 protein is CSVGVGQGGYGYTF. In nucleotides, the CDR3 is TGCAGCGTTGGGGTCGGACAGGGGGGCTATGGCTACACCTTC.

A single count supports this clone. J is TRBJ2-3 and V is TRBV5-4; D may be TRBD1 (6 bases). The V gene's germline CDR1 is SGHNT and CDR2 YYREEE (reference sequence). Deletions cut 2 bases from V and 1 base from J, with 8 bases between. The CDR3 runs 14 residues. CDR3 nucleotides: TGTGCCAGCAGCTTTGGGGGCCGCACAGATACGCAGTATTTT. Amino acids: CASSFGGRTDTQYF.

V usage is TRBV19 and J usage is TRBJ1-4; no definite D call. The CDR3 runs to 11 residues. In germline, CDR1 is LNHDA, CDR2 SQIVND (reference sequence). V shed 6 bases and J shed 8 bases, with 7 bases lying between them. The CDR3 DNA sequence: TGTGCCAGTAGGGACTACGAAAAACTGTTTTTT. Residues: CASRDYEKLFF.